These 17 T cell receptor beta chains share one sample of origin, sequenced in a study of blood T cell repertoires in COVID-19 (dated by TCRdb to 2020 to 2022). The library came from the immunoSEQ multiplex PCR assay. TCRdb mirrors the immuneACCESS table, restricted to in-frame sequences. Some clones are absent from its copies; in checked studies, under half trace to an unresolved V gene, and the reason for the others is unknown. The sample table records roughly 120,000 clones; about 88% of these occur just once. The ten most abundant clones make up 8% to 8.5% of the sample. The material sequenced was peripheral blood. The source of these receptors is a woman between 70 and 85 years old who had recovered from COVID-19.

J is TRBJ1-2 and V is TRBV7-3, with 9 bases fitting TRBD1. V lost 2 bases, J lost 8 bases, and 12 bases stayed unmatched. This CDR3 has 16 amino acids. CDR1 is SGHTA, CDR2 FQGTGA, per germline. This chain's CDR3 is CASSLVGPGQGDGYTF. CDR3 DNA sequence: TGTGCCAGCAGCTTAGTAGGTCCGGGACAGGGTGACGGCTACACCTTC.

The chain combines TRBV20-1 with TRBJ1-1; perhaps TRBD1 as D (6 bases). V was pared by 0 bases and J by 8 bases, with 7 bases between. Germline assignment: CDR1 DFQATT and CDR2 SNEGSKA (reference sequence). The CDR3 extends over 11 amino acids. CDR3 nucleotide sequence: TGCAGTGCTAGAGATGACAGGGAAGCTTTCTTT. It translates to CSARDDREAFF.

The chain carries TRBV2 and TRBJ1-1, with 9 bases fitting TRBD1. CDR3 length: 14 residues. Trimming took 6 bases from V and 4 from J; bases not matched to a gene: 6. Germline V gene lookup returns CDR1 SNHLY and CDR2 FYNNEI. CDR3 DNA: TGTGCCAGCAGGCCCGGGACAGGGTTCACTGAAGCTTTCTTT. This gives the protein CASRPGTGFTEAFF.

The chain is built from TRBV28 and TRBJ1-2; D ambiguous. Trimming pared 2 bases from V and 3 bases from J, leaving 16 bases between. The germline CDR1 and CDR2 sequences are MDHEN and SYDVKM. CDR3 size: 16 residues. CDR3 DNA sequence: TGTGCCAGCAGTTTAGGCGGCGGGAATAGAGACTATGGCTACACCTTC. Translated, it gives CASSLGGGNRDYGYTF.

V usage is TRBV5-1 and J usage is TRBJ2-1; D may be TRBD2 (6 bases). This CDR3 region has 13 residues. Per the germline V gene, CDR1 is SGHRS and CDR2 is YFSETQ. The V end lost 0 bases, the J end lost 10 bases, and 11 bases lay between the germline ends. The CDR3 DNA reads as TGCGCCAGCAGCTTGGCCGGGCTAGCGGAGCAGTTCTTC. It encodes CASSLAGLAEQFF. The variable domain in full, completed from reference TRBV5-1 and TRBJ2-1, reads KAGVTQTPRYLIKTRGQQVTLSCSPISGHRSVSWYQQTPGQGLQFLFEYFSETQRNKGNFPGRFSGRQFSNSRSEMNVSTLELGDSALYLCASSLAGLAEQFFGPGTRLTVL.

The gene calls are TRBV5-1 and TRBJ1-5; D gene ambiguous. The CDR3 extends over 14 amino acids. Germline V CDR1 and CDR2: SGHRS, YFSETQ. With 0 bases removed from V and 4 bases from J, the gap between germline ends came to 8 bases. CDR3 region: CASSLDSPNQPQHF. Written as DNA, the CDR3 is TGCGCCAGCAGCTTGGACTCACCTAATCAGCCCCAGCATTTT.

The chain has TRBV4-3 and TRBJ2-7; D not certain. V lost 0 bases, J lost 3 bases, and 9 bases lay in between. This CDR3 contains 14 residues. In germline, CDR1 is LGHNA, CDR2 YSLEER. CDR3 residues: CASSQDPYSYEQYF. CDR3 bases: TGCGCCAGCAGCCAAGATCCATACAGCTACGAGCAGTACTTC.

The rearrangement joins TRBV9 to TRBJ2-3, with D possibly TRBD2 on 6 matching bases. The V end was cut by 0 bases, the J end by 4 bases, with 9 bases between. This CDR3 is built from 14 residues. Germline V gene lookup returns CDR1 SGDLS and CDR2 YYNGEE. The CDR3, as DNA: TGTGCCAGCAGCGTAGTCGGGGGATCAGATACGCAGTATTTT. As protein: CASSVVGGSDTQYF.

The chain uses TRBV28 and TRBJ2-1, with TRBD2 identical over 7 bases. V lost 1 base, J lost 9 bases, and 6 bases stayed unmatched. CDR3 length: 14 amino acids. The germline V gene encodes CDR1 MDHEN and CDR2 SYDVKM. CDR3 amino acids: CASSLLSWGGEQFF. The DNA of the CDR3 is TGTGCCAGCAGTTTATTAAGCTGGGGGGGTGAGCAGTTCTTC.

This rearrangement joins TRBV12-3 or TRBV12-4 to TRBJ1-2, with 9 bases fitting TRBD1. With 4 bases clipped from V and 4 bases from J, the junction kept 1 base outside the gene matches. The CDR3 runs to 13 residues. CDR3 nucleotides: TGTGCCAGCAGTTACAGGGGGCCCTATGGCTACACCTTC. This encodes CASSYRGPYGYTF.

In its sample, this clone was seen once. The chain joins TRBV7-2 to TRBJ2-5; unclear D gene. The V gene's germline CDR1 is SGHTA and CDR2 FQGNSA. V shed 3 bases and J shed 3 bases, with 8 bases lying between them. The CDR3 is 13 amino acids. CDR3 region: CASSLITEETQYF. The CDR3 DNA reads as TGTGCCAGCAGCTTGATAACAGAAGAGACCCAGTACTTC. Together with reference TRBV7-2 and TRBJ2-5, the CDR3 gives the full variable domain: GAGVSQSPSNKVTEKGKDVELRCDPISGHTALYWYRQSLGQGLEFLIYFQGNSAPDKSGLPSDRFSAERTGGSVSTLTIQRTQQEDSAVYLCASSLITEETQYFGPGTRLLVL.

This chain joins TRBV21-1 and TRBJ1-5; the D call TRBD1 from the table was never checked on the DNA. TRBV21-1 is marked as a pseudogene. The CDR3 extends over 16 amino acids. The chain's CDR3 is CASTPEVTGVNQPQHF. CDR3 in DNA: TGTGCCAGCACCCCTGAAGTGACAGGGGTTAATCAGCCCCAGCATTTT.

The chain links TRBV19 to TRBJ2-3; 12 nucleotides align to TRBD2. CDR1 and CDR2 from the germline V gene are LNHDA and SQIVND (reference sequence). The length of the CDR3 is 18 residues. Trimming at V came to 7 bases and at J to 6 bases, leaving 17 bases not matched to a gene. CDR3 in DNA: TGTGCCAGTACAGAAACCCTCCTGACTAGCGGGAGAGTGGATACGCAGTATTTT. Translation gives CASTETLLTSGRVDTQYF.

The chain has TRBV5-6 and TRBJ2-5; 10 bases match TRBD2. Unmatched junction bases numbered 6, after V lost 2 bases and J lost 5 bases. The germline gives CDR1 SGHDT, CDR2 YYEEEE. The CDR3 is 15 residues long. The CDR3, as DNA: TGTGCCAGCAGCTTTTCAGCGGGGGGGCATGAGACCCAGTACTTC. The encoded protein is CASSFSAGGHETQYF. The full variable domain, rest sourced from reference TRBV5-6 and TRBJ2-5, is DAGVTQSPTHLIKTRGQQVTLRCSPKSGHDTVSWYQQALGQGPQFIFQYYEEEERQRGNFPDRFSGHQFPNYSSELNVNALLLGDSALYLCASSFSAGGHETQYFGPGTRLLVL.

The chain employs TRBV28 and TRBJ1-4; unclear D gene. CDR1 and CDR2 from the germline V gene are MDHEN and SYDVKM. Trimming removed 7 bases at V and 7 bases at J, with 16 bases between. The CDR3 has 14 residues. The CDR3 sequence is CASTEGGRGEKLFF. The CDR3 DNA is TGTGCCAGCACAGAGGGAGGGCGGGGTGAAAAACTGTTTTTT.

J is TRBJ2-5 and V is TRBV7-2, with a possible D match to TRBD1 (5 bases). V gave up 5 bases and J gave up 0 bases, with 13 bases separating them. This CDR3 contains 15 residues. Germline-derived CDR1 and CDR2 are SGHTA and FQGNSA. CDR3 region: CASSPRAGNQETQYF. CDR3 DNA: TGTGCCAGCAGCCCCAGGGCAGGGAACCAAGAGACCCAGTACTTC.

V is TRBV10-3 and J is TRBJ2-5, with TRBD1 identical over 9 bases. This CDR3 spans 12 amino acids. With V trimmed by 10 bases and J by 5 bases, 5 bases remained unmatched. Germline lookup yields CDR1 ENHRY and CDR2 SYGVKD. The CDR3 nucleotides read TGTGCCACACAGGGGGCGGGCGAGACCCAGTACTTC. Translated: CATQGAGETQYF.